A single sample is the source of the 13 T cell receptor beta chains below, sequenced in a study of cytomegalovirus exposure and HLA in healthy donors. Both 60 Vbeta primers and 13 Jbeta primers went into the PCR. The data were produced by immunoSEQ multiplex PCR, yet TCRdb's version contains in-frame clones alone and is incomplete. The ten top clones account for less than 0.85%, within a sample of 200,000 or so clones. Sequenced sample: PBMCs. The receptors shown here come from a boy aged 5-17 years in good health and CMV-seronegative.

The rearrangement joins TRBV6-1 to TRBJ1-6; D perhaps matches TRBD1 (6 bases). This CDR3 region has 14 residues. V dropped 5 bases and J dropped 12 bases, with 17 bases sitting between them. Germline V gives CDR1 MNHNS, CDR2 SASEGT. The CDR3 sequence is CASSSRGEGLPLHF. CDR3 nucleotides: TGTGCCAGCAGTTCGAGGGGGGAGGGGTTACCCCTCCACTTT.

V gene TRBV29-1 combines with J gene TRBJ2-2, with TRBD1 identical over 11 bases. Germline CDR1 and CDR2: SQVTM and ANQGSEA. This CDR3 has 14 residues. J gave up 7 bases and V 3 bases, and 4 bases lay outside the gene matches. The CDR3 nucleotides read TGCAGCGTTGAGAAGGGACAGGGGGACGGGGAGCTGTTTTTT. Its protein product is CSVEKGQGDGELFF.

This rearrangement joins TRBV6-5 to TRBJ1-1; 7 nucleotides line up with TRBD1. The V gene's germline CDR1 is MNHEY and CDR2 SVGAGI. The CDR3 consists of 11 residues. The ends lost 6 bases at V and 8 bases at J; junction bases unmatched: 3. In DNA form, the CDR3 reads TGTGCCAGCAGCCCGGGACAGGAAGCTTTCTTT. Amino acid sequence: CASSPGQEAFF.

V gene TRBV2 combines with J gene TRBJ1-1; D may be TRBD1 (5 bases). The CDR3 is 14 amino acids. V was pared by 4 bases and J by 5 bases, with 14 bases between. Germline V gene lookup returns CDR1 SNHLY and CDR2 FYNNEI. In DNA form, the CDR3 reads TGTGCCAGCAGTGTCCTGGGGCGGGGGACTGAAGCTTTCTTT. It translates to CASSVLGRGTEAFF.

This chain uses TRBV2 with TRBJ2-5, with 7 bases identical to TRBD1. Germline V gene data show CDR1 as SNHLY and CDR2 as FYNNEI. With V trimmed by 0 bases and J by 1 base, 11 bases remained unmatched. The CDR3 runs 18 residues. In DNA form, the CDR3 reads TGTGCCAGCAGTGAAGCGCTTTCCGTGACAGGGTCCCAAGAGACCCAGTACTTC. As protein: CASSEALSVTGSQETQYF.

V gene TRBV19 combines with J gene TRBJ1-4, with 8 bases that match TRBD1. This CDR3 spans 14 amino acids. Germline trimming cut 5 bases from V and 5 bases from J; bases unmatched to any gene: 4. Germline V lookup: CDR1 LNHDA, CDR2 SQIVND (reference sequence). CDR3 nucleotides: TGTGCCAGTAGTGAACACAGGGGGAATGAAAAACTGTTTTTT. Amino acids: CASSEHRGNEKLFF.

The genes are TRBV6-1 and TRBJ1-4; D unclear. Per germline, CDR1 MNHNS and CDR2 SASEGT. The CDR3 is 16 amino acids. Trimming left V 3 bases short and J 0 bases short, with 11 bases between. For the CDR3, the DNA is TGTGCCAGCAGTGATTTGCGAGATGCAACTAATGAAAAACTGTTTTTT. This codes for CASSDLRDATNEKLFF.

This chain joins TRBV7-2 and TRBJ2-1; the D is unclear. V lost 1 base and J lost 14, with 18 bases in between. This CDR3 spans 14 amino acids. The V gene's germline CDR1 is SGHTA and CDR2 FQGNSA. CDR3 protein: CASSLGSRELSEFF. As DNA, the CDR3 is TGTGCCAGCAGCTTAGGAAGTCGAGAACTATCGGAGTTCTTC. Full variable domain (rest looked up from reference TRBV7-2 and TRBJ2-1): GAGVSQSPSNKVTEKGKDVELRCDPISGHTALYWYRQSLGQGLEFLIYFQGNSAPDKSGLPSDRFSAERTGGSVSTLTIQRTQQEDSAVYLCASSLGSRELSEFFGPGTRLTVL.

This sequence joins TRBV6-5 and TRBJ1-4, with a tentative D call TRBD1 (5 bases). This CDR3 region has 12 residues. V lost 8 bases and J 10 bases, leaving 14 bases between the germline ends. The V gene's germline CDR1 is MNHEY and CDR2 SVGAGI. The chain's CDR3 is CASEDTTRKLFF. CDR3 bases: TGTGCCAGCGAGGACACTACCCGAAAACTGTTTTTT.

The V call is TRBV9, the J call TRBJ1-3, with a tentative D call TRBD1 (5 bases). Germline V gives CDR1 SGDLS, CDR2 YYNGEE. CDR3 length equals 14 residues. Between the trimmed V and J ends, which lost 2 bases and 7 bases, there was a span of 13 bases. The CDR3 region has the DNA TGTGCCAGCAGCGTGGGCGGGGGAGACAACACCATATATTTT. As protein: CASSVGGGDNTIYF.

Details on this clone: A read error may produce the germline difference seen at one junction end. The chain couples TRBV7-3 to TRBJ2-1; 10 bases line up with TRBD2. The CDR3 is 17 amino acids. Germline V gene data show CDR1 as SGHTA and CDR2 as FQGTGA. The CDR3, as DNA: TGTACCAGCAGCCCCCTAGTGGAACTAGCGGGGAACAATGAGCAGTTCTTC. It is translated as CTSSPLVELAGNNEQFF.

V gene TRBV5-4 combines with J gene TRBJ2-7, with 7 positions matching TRBD1. The CDR3 has 13 amino acids. Trimming cost V 4 bases and J 3 bases; bases outside gene matches: 4. Germline CDR1 is SGHNT and CDR2 is YYREEE (reference sequence). This CDR3 reads CASSPGQNYEQYF. In DNA, the CDR3 is TGTGCCAGCAGCCCGGGACAGAACTACGAGCAGTACTTC.

V gene TRBV7-2 combines with J gene TRBJ2-3; 8 bases match TRBD1. Germline CDR1 is SGHTA and CDR2 is FQGNSA. This CDR3 comprises 17 residues. Germline trimming cut 3 bases from V and 2 bases from J; bases unmatched to any gene: 10. In DNA form, the CDR3 reads TGTGCCAGCAGCTTGCCCACAGGGGGAGGCTACACAGATACGCAGTATTTT. Its translation is CASSLPTGGGYTDTQYF.